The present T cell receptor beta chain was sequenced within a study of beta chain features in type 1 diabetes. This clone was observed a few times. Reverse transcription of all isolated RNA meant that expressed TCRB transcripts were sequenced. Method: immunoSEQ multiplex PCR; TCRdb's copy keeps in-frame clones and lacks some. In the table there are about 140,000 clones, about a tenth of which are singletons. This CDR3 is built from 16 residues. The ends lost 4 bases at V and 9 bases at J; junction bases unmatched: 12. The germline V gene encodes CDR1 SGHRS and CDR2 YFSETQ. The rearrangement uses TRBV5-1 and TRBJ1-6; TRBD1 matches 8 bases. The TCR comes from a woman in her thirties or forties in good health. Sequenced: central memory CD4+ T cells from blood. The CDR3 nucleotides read TGCGCCAGCAGCCTACTTGGACAGGGTACGAGTTCACCCCTCCACTTT. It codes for CASSLLGQGTSSPLHF.